Listed here is a single T cell receptor beta chain. This sample was taken from a study of blood T cell repertoires in COVID-19. In the study overall: COVID-19 samples, acute and convalescent, were from the United States, Italy and Spain. PBMCs, B-cell-depleted T cells, or T cells provided the cDNA or gDNA that made up the material.

Study processing details: It was from reference gene primer amplification that nucleated cell counts were estimated. Some clones are missing from TCRdb's copy, which holds only in-frame ones; the method was immunoSEQ multiplex PCR. The DNA was the basis for D and trimming; V, J and clone size are from that table. This table holds more than 90,000 clones, roughly 80% found once. V lost 3 bases and J 8 bases, leaving 16 bases between the germline ends. The CDR3 totals 14 residues. Germline values: CDR1 DFQATT, CDR2 SNEGSKA (reference sequence). The origin of this receptor is a man in his 70s with acute or convalescent COVID-19. The source material was peripheral blood. The V and J genes are TRBV20-1 and TRBJ1-4; no reliable D call. The CDR3 reads CSASSGSVGEKLFF. In DNA form, the CDR3 reads TGCAGTGCTAGTTCGGGATCCGTGGGGGAAAAACTGTTTTTT.